This T cell receptor (beta chain) is from a study of CD8+ T cells in alopecia areata. Study background: Grafting placed skin from roughly 6-12-month-old C3H/HeJ donors with spontaneous alopecia onto roughly 7-10-week-old female C3H/HeJ mice.

Trimming cost V 4 bases and J 3 bases, with 9 bases left between them. Per the germline V gene, CDR1 is NSQYPW and CDR2 is LRSPGD (reference sequence). The CDR3 loop spans 14 amino acids. Study results and limitations: Sharing of TCRs across patients appeared less clear than in mice, possibly for HLA-related reasons. The study also sequences resident alphabeta T cells of normal skin in scalp samples. Clonality exceeded that of normal scalp in lesional scalp, most notably in alopecia totalis/universalis.

Extracted from the samples, RNA was reverse transcribed into cDNA to serve as the sequencing template. The repertoire was sequenced with immunoSEQ multiplex PCR; TCRdb's copy has only in-frame clones and lacks some. The sample shows 290,000 or so clones, none of them appearing just once. In the case of this clone: Its antigen remains unknown. Mouse germline and gene names are used. Sequencing ends 4 residues short of the CDR3 end; the germline J gene provides the rest.

It was with CD4, CD8alpha, NKG2D, NKG2ACE and other markers that pooled cutaneous lymph node cells were sorted. This chain uses TRBV1 with TRBJ2-2, with TRBD1 as a possible D gene (6 bases). Sequencing was done on a sample of CD4+ T cells sorted from a lymph node. The source of this sequence is a C3H/HeJ mouse with alopecia areata. The strain's MHC haplotype is H2-k. The CDR3 reads CTCSDRVDTGQLYF. The CDR3 bases that were read are TGCACCTGCAGTGACAGGGTGGACACCGGG.